The 4 T cell receptor beta chains reported below all come from one sample, sequenced in a study of T cells in Graves' hyperthyroidism and ophthalmopathy. TCR beta CDR3 regions were amplified from RNA. When the TCR CDR3 underwent first-round RT-PCR, the HTBI primer set was used. TCRdb called the multiplex PCR reads again in MiXCR, with one record for every CDR3 protein. Of roughly 290,000 distinct CDR3 sequences in the sample, approximately 12% were seen once. The sequencing sample was made of blood. These TCRs come from a woman between 25 and 40 years old with Graves' hyperthyroidism that later progressed to Graves' ophthalmopathy.

This clonotype was observed many times. The V call is TRBV28, the J call TRBJ2-7, with 9 bases lining up with TRBD2. The CDR3 consists of 15 residues. CDR1 and CDR2 (germline): MDHEN, SYDVKM. After removal of 3 bases from V and 5 bases from J, the junction contained 8 bases not matched to a gene. DNA for the CDR3: TGTGCCAGCAGTTTGTGGCGGGAGGGCCTGGACGAGCAGTACTTC. As protein: CASSLWREGLDEQYF. Together with reference TRBV28 and TRBJ2-7, the CDR3 gives the full variable domain: DVKVTQSSRYLVKRTGEKVFLECVQDMDHENMFWYRQDPGLGLRLIYFSYDVKMKEKGDIPEGYSVSREKKERFSLILESASTNQTSMYLCASSLWREGLDEQYFGPGTRLTVT.

This clonotype was found many times. The CDR3 spells CASSPMFGYGYTF. The DNA for the CDR3 is TGTGCCAGCAGCCCGATGTTTGGGTATGGCTACACCTTC. This chain connects TRBV7-9 to TRBJ1-2; D not resolved. V lost 5 bases, J lost 5 bases, and 12 bases lay in between. Germline loops: CDR1 SEHNR, CDR2 FQNEAQ (reference sequence). The length of the CDR3 is 13 residues. The full variable domain, with the rest looked up from reference TRBV7-9 and TRBJ1-2, is DTGVSQNPRHKITKRGQNVTFRCDPISEHNRLYWYRQTLGQGPEFLTYFQNEAQLEKSRLLSDRFSAERPKGSFSTLEIQRTEQGDSAMYLCASSPMFGYGYTFGSGTRLTVV.

The CDR3 nucleotides read TGTGCCTGGAGTGTAGGGACTAGCGGGAGCACAGATACGCAGTATTTT. It translates to CAWSVGTSGSTDTQYF. This chain joins TRBV30 and TRBJ2-3, with 12 bases fitting TRBD2. The CDR3 loop spans 16 amino acids. Germline loops: CDR1 GTSNPN, CDR2 SVGIG (reference sequence). With V trimmed by 0 bases and J by 0 bases, 1 base remained unmatched.

Concerning this clonotype itself: A much bigger clone sits one base away, suggesting this may be a read error. This chain uses TRBV7-9 with TRBJ1-1, with 8 positions matching TRBD1. Germline V gene sequence: CDR1 SEHNR, CDR2 FQNEAQ (reference sequence). The CDR3 consists of 14 residues. V shed 4 bases, J shed 5 bases, and the junction held 6 bases outside the gene matches. This chain's CDR3 is CASSSGQGRTEAFF. CDR3 coding DNA: TGTGCCAGCAGCTCCGGACAGGGCAGAACTGAAGCTTTCTTT.